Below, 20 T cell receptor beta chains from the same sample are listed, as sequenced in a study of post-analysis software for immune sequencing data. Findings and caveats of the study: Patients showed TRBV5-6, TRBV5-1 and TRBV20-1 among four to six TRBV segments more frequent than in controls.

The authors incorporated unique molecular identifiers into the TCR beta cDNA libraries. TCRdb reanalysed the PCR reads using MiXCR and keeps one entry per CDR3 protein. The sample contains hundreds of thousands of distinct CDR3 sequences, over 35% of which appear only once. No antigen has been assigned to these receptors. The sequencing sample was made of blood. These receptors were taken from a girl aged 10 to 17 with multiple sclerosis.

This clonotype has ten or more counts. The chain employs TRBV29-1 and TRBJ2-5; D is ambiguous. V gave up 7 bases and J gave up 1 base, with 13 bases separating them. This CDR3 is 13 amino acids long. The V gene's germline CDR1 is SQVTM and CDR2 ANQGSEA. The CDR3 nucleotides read TGCAGCGCCCTACTCTGGACCCAAGAGACCCAGTACTTC. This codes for CSALLWTQETQYF. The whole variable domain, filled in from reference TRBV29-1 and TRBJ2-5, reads SAVISQKPSRDICQRGTSLTIQCQVDSQVTMMFWYRQQPGQSLTLIATANQGSEATYESGFVIDKFPISRPNLTFSTLTVSNMSPEDSSIYLCSALLWTQETQYFGPGTRLLVL.

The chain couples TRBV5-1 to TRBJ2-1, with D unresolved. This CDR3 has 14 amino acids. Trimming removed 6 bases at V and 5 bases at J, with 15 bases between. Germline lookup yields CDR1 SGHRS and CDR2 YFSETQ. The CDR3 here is CASTSISGHNEQFF. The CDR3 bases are TGCGCCAGCACTAGTATATCAGGACACAATGAGCAGTTCTTC.

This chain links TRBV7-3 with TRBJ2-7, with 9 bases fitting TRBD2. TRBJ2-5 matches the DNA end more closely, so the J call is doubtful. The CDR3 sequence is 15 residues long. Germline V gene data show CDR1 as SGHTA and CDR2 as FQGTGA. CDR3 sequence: CASSLSRGLAETQYF. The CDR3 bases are TGTGCCAGCAGCTTATCAAGGGGACTAGCAGAGACCCAGTACTTC.

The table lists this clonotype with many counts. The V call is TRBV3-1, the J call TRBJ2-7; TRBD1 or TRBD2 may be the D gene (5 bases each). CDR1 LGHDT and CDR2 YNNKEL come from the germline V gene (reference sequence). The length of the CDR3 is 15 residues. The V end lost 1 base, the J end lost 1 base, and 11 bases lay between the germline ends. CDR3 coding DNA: TGTGCCAGCAGCCAAGGGGACCTCCTTTCCTACGAGCAGTACTTC. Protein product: CASSQGDLLSYEQYF.

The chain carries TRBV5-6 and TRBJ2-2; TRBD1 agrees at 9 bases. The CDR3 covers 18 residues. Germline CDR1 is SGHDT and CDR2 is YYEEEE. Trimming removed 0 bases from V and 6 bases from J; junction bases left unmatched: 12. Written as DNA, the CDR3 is TGTGCCAGCAGCTTGGGAGGTCGGACAGGGGTAATGTCCGGGGAGCTGTTTTTT. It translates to CASSLGGRTGVMSGELFF.

CDR3 in amino acids: CATGGERENNEQFF. The CDR3 DNA follows: TGTGCCACCGGGGGGGAGCGGGAGAACAATGAGCAGTTCTTC. The chain joins TRBV24-1 to TRBJ2-1, with 8 bases fitting TRBD2. CDR1 and CDR2 from the germline V gene are KGHDR and SFDVKD. CDR3 length equals 14 residues. J was trimmed by 5 bases and V by 9 bases; bases with no gene match: 8.

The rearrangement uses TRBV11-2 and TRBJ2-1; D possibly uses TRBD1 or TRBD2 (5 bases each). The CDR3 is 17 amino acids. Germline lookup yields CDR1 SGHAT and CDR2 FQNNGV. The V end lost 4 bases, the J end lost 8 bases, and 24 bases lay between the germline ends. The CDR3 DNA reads TGTGCCAGCAGCTCACTAAAACGGGACCTGAGGAAGGATGAGCAGTTCTTC. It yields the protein CASSSLKRDLRKDEQFF. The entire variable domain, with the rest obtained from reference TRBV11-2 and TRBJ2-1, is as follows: EAGVAQSPRYKIIEKRQSVAFWCNPISGHATLYWYQQILGQGPKLLIQFQNNGVVDDSQLPKDRFSAERLKGVDSTLKIQPAKLEDSAVYLCASSSLKRDLRKDEQFFGPGTRLTVL.

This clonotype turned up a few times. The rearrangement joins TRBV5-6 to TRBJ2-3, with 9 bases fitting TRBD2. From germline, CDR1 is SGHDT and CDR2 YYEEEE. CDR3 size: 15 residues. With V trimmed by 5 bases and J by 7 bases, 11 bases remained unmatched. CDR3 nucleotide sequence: TGTGCCAGCAGACAAGGGTCTAGCGGGATAAATACGCAGTATTTT. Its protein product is CASRQGSSGINTQYF.

Here the CDR3 reads CASSITGGRGYTF. CDR3 DNA: TGTGCCAGCAGTATTACAGGGGGCCGGGGCTACACCTTC. This sequence joins TRBV12-3 or TRBV12-4 and TRBJ1-2; 9 bases are shared with TRBD1. V lost 5 bases and J lost 8; bases outside the gene matches: 6. The CDR3 consists of 13 residues.

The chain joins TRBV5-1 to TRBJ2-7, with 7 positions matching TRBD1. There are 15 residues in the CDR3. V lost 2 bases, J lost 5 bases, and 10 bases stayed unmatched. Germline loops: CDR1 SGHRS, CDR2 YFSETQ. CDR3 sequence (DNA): TGCGCCAGCAGCTTCTTAGACAGGGCGTCCCACGAGCAGTACTTC. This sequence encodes CASSFLDRASHEQYF.

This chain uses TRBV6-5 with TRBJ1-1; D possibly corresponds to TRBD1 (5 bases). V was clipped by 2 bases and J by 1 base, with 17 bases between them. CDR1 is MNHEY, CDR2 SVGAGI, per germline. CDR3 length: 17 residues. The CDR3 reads CASSYDRDRLGNTEAFF. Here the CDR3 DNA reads TGTGCCAGCAGTTACGACCGGGACCGACTGGGGAACACTGAAGCTTTCTTT.

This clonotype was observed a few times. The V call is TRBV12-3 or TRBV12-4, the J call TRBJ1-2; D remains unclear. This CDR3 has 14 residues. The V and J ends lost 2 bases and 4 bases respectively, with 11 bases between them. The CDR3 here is CASSLSAAVYGYTF. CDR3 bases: TGTGCCAGCAGTTTATCGGCCGCGGTCTATGGCTACACCTTC.

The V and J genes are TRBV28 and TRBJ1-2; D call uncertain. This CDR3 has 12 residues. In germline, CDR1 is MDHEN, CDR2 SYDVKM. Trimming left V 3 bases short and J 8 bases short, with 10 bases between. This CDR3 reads CASSFLGRGYTF. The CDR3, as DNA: TGTGCCAGCAGTTTTCTCGGGCGCGGCTACACCTTC.

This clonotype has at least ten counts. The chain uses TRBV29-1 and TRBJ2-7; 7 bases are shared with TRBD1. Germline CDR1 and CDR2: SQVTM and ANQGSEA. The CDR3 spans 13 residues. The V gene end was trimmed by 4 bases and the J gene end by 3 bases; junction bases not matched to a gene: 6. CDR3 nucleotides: TGCAGCGTTGGGTCCCCAGGGGGCTACGAGCAGTACTTC. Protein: CSVGSPGGYEQYF.

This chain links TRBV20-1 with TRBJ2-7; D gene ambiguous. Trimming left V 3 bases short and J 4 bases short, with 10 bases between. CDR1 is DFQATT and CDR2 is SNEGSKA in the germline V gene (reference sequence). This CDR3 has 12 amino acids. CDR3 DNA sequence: TGCAGTGCTAGCTCGGGCGTATACGAGCAGTACTTC. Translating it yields CSASSGVYEQYF.

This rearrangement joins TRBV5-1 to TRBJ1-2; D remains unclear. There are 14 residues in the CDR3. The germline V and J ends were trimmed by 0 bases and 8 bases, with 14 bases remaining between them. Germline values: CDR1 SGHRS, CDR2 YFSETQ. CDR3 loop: CASSLAMRAGGYTF. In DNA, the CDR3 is TGCGCCAGCAGCTTGGCTATGAGGGCTGGAGGCTACACCTTC. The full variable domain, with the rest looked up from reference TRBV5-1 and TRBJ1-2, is KAGVTQTPRYLIKTRGQQVTLSCSPISGHRSVSWYQQTPGQGLQFLFEYFSETQRNKGNFPGRFSGRQFSNSRSEMNVSTLELGDSALYLCASSLAMRAGGYTFGSGTRLTVV.

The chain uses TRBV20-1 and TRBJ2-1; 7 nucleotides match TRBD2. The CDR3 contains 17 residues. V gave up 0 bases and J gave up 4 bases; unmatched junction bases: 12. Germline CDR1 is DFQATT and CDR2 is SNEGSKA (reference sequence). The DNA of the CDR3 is TGCAGTGCTAGAGATATCGTAGGGCGGGGGACTTACAATGAGCAGTTCTTC. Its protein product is CSARDIVGRGTYNEQFF.

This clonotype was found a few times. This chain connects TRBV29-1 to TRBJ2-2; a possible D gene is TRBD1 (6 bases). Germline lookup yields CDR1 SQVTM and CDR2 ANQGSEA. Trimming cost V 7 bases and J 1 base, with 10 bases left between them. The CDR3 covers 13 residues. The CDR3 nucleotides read TGCAGCGCCCAGGGGCAGAACACCGGGGAGCTGTTTTTT. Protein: CSAQGQNTGELFF.

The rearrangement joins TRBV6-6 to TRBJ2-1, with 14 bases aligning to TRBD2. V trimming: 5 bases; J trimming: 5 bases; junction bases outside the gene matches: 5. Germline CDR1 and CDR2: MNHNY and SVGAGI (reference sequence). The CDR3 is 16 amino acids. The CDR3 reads CASSQMTSGRDNEQFF. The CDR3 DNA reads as TGTGCCAGCAGTCAGATGACTAGCGGGAGGGACAATGAGCAGTTCTTC.

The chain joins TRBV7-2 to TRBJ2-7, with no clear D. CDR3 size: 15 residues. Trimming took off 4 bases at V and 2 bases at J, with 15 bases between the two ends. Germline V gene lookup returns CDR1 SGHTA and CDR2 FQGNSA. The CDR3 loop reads CASSSAGLPPYEQYF. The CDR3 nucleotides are TGTGCCAGCAGCTCGGCTGGCTTACCTCCCTACGAGCAGTACTTC.